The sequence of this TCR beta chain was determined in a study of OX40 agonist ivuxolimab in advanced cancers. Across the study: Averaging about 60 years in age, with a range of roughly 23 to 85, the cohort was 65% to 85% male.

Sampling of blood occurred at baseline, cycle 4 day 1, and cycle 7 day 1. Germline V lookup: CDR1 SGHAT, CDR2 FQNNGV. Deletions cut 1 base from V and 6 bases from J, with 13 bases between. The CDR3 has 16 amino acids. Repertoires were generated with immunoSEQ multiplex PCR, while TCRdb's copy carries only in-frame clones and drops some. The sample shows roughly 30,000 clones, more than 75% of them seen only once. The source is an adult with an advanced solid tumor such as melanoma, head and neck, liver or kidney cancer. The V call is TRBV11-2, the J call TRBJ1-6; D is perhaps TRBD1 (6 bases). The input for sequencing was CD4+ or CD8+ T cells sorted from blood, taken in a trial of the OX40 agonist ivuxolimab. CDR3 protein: CASSLAGGRGNSPLHF. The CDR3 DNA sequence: TGTGCCAGCAGCTTAGCGGGGGGCCGAGGTAATTCACCCCTCCACTTT.